These 30 T cell receptor beta chains were sequenced from one sample in a study of blood T cell repertoires in COVID-19. The protocol was immunoSEQ multiplex PCR, while the TCRdb copy is restricted to in-frame clones and leaves out a portion. The data hold hundreds of thousands of clones, with under 95% observed a single time. The sequenced sample consisted of peripheral blood. The source of these receptors is a woman aged 18-30 years who had recovered from COVID-19.

This rearrangement joins TRBV7-2 to TRBJ1-2; D unresolved. The CDR3 loop spans 13 amino acids. The germline V gene has CDR1 SGHTA and CDR2 FQGNSA. Trimming left V 1 base short and J 4 bases short, with 7 bases between. This CDR3 is CASSLDASYGYTF. DNA of the CDR3: TGTGCCAGCAGCTTAGATGCGTCCTATGGCTACACCTTC.

The rearrangement joins TRBV4-1 to TRBJ1-2; weak D call: TRBD1 (6 bases). V was shortened by 4 bases and J by 12 bases, with 15 bases between the two germline ends. The CDR3 runs 12 residues. The germline V gene has CDR1 MGHRA and CDR2 YSYEKL. CDR3 DNA sequence: TGCGCCAGCAGCCGCGTACAGGGACCTCACACCTTC. Amino acids: CASSRVQGPHTF.

V usage is TRBV27 and J usage is TRBJ1-4; 10 bases fit TRBD1. Germline CDR1 MNHEY, CDR2 SMNVEV (reference sequence). J lost 10 bases, V lost 3 bases, and 8 bases had no gene match. This CDR3 is 15 amino acids long. The DNA of the CDR3 is TGTGCCAGCAGTTTGCTAAGGGACAGGGGTGCAAAACTGTTTTTT. Amino acids: CASSLLRDRGAKLFF.

The chain combines TRBV28 with TRBJ1-2; D gene uncertain. Trimming cost V 3 bases and J 3 bases, with 17 bases left between them. CDR1 is MDHEN and CDR2 is SYDVKM in the germline V gene. The length of the CDR3 is 16 residues. This chain's CDR3 is CASSLRQLPSDYGYTF. CDR3 nucleotide sequence: TGTGCCAGCAGTTTGAGGCAATTACCCTCCGACTATGGCTACACCTTC.

This chain joins TRBV12-5 and TRBJ2-3, with 10 positions matching TRBD2. V dropped 1 base and J dropped 4; count of bases not matched to a gene: 5. The CDR3 totals 16 residues. Looked up from germline, CDR1 is LGHNT and CDR2 is FRNRAP. CDR3 DNA: TGTGCTAGTGGTTTGGCAACTAGCGGGATTGCAGATACGCAGTATTTT. It encodes CASGLATSGIADTQYF.

The V and J genes are TRBV5-6 and TRBJ1-6; a possible D gene is TRBD1 (6 bases). Trimming cost V 0 bases and J 8 bases, with 6 bases left between them. CDR1 and CDR2 (germline): SGHDT, YYEEEE. This CDR3 is built from 13 residues. The CDR3 DNA follows: TGTGCCAGCAGCTTGGAGGGGGATTCACCCCTCCACTTT. Translated, it gives CASSLEGDSPLHF.

The rearrangement uses TRBV7-9 and TRBJ1-4; 9 positions match TRBD1. CDR1 and CDR2 (germline): SEHNR, FQNEAQ (reference sequence). The CDR3 extends over 15 amino acids. Losses at the gene ends were 2 bases for V and 3 bases for J; bases not matched to a gene: 1. This CDR3 reads CASSLRTGANEKLFF. CDR3 DNA sequence: TGTGCCAGCAGCTTAAGGACAGGGGCTAATGAAAAACTGTTTTTT.

The V call is TRBV6-2 or TRBV6-3, the J call TRBJ2-1; the match to TRBD2 covers 10 bases. This CDR3 is 17 amino acids long. Germline V gene sequence: CDR1 MNHEY, CDR2 SVGEGT. The trim removed 3 bases at V and 6 bases at J, leaving 11 bases unmatched. Written as DNA, the CDR3 is TGTGCCAGCAGTTATACTAGCGGGAAGGGTACGGGCAATGAGCAGTTCTTC. Protein sequence: CASSYTSGKGTGNEQFF.

A note on this clone: Other DNA sequences in the sample encode the same CDR3. The rearrangement links TRBV9 to TRBJ1-3; D might be TRBD1 (5 bases). The germline V gene has CDR1 SGDLS and CDR2 YYNGEE. The germline V and J ends were trimmed by 0 bases and 2 bases, with 9 bases remaining between them. The CDR3 is made up of 15 amino acids. In DNA, the CDR3 is TGTGCCAGCAGCGTAGAGGGCAGGGCTGGAAACACCATATATTTT. Protein sequence: CASSVEGRAGNTIYF. Full variable domain (outside the CDR3, taken from reference TRBV9 and TRBJ1-3): DSGVTQTPKHLITATGQRVTLRCSPRSGDLSVYWYQQSLDQGLQFLIQYYNGEERAKGNILERFSAQQFPDLHSELNLSSLELGDSALYFCASSVEGRAGNTIYFGEGSWLTVV.

This clone was recorded once. The chain carries TRBV19 and TRBJ2-3; TRBD1 is a possible D gene (5 bases). This CDR3 contains 15 residues. The V gene's germline CDR1 is LNHDA and CDR2 SQIVND (reference sequence). Trimming left V 8 bases short and J 0 bases short, with 15 bases between. The CDR3 loop reads CASRDRSFSTDTQYF. The CDR3 bases are TGTGCCAGTCGTGACAGATCCTTCAGCACAGATACGCAGTATTTT.

The chain is built from TRBV21-1 and TRBJ2-7; the table's D call, TRBD2, was not checked against the DNA. TRBV21-1 is reported as a pseudogene. This CDR3 region has 20 residues. The CDR3 protein is CASSKVSLGAAARSSYEQYV. The CDR3 bases are TGTGCCAGCAGCAAAGTCTCCCTCGGAGCAGCGGCTAGAAGCTCCTACGAGCAGTACGTC.

The chain employs TRBV30 and TRBJ1-5; 8 bases fit TRBD1. The germline CDR1 and CDR2 sequences are GTSNPN and SVGIG (reference sequence). Trimming took 5 bases from V and 5 from J; bases not matched to a gene: 5. CDR3 length: 13 amino acids. The CDR3 DNA reads as TGTGCCTGGGCAGGGGGCCTCGATCAGCCCCAGCATTTT. It yields the protein CAWAGGLDQPQHF.

This clone was counted a single time. The CDR3 DNA follows: TGTGCCAGCAGCCAAGGGGCCAGGGTCTCTGAAGCTTTCTTT. Its translation: CASSQGARVSEAFF. The chain carries TRBV3-1 (or the pseudogene TRBV3-2) and TRBJ1-1, with D possibly matching TRBD1 (5 bases). The V end lost 1 base, the J end lost 6 bases, and 12 bases lay between the germline ends. The germline CDR1 and CDR2 sequences are LGHDT and YNNKEL (reference sequence). The CDR3 loop spans 14 amino acids.

V and J are TRBV7-9 and TRBJ2-1, with TRBD2 matching over 8 bases. The CDR3 length is 15 residues. After removal of 2 bases from V and 8 bases from J, the junction contained 8 bases not matched to a gene. The germline CDR1 and CDR2 sequences are SEHNR and FQNEAQ (reference sequence). The chain's CDR3 is CASSLIGRAFDEQFF. CDR3 nucleotides: TGTGCCAGCAGCTTAATCGGGAGGGCCTTCGATGAGCAGTTCTTC.

The J gene is TRBJ2-1, the V gene TRBV7-2; 7 positions agree with TRBD2. CDR1 and CDR2 from the germline V gene are SGHTA and FQGNSA. V shed 3 bases, J shed 9 bases, and the junction held 8 bases outside the gene matches. The CDR3 loop spans 14 amino acids. CDR3 sequence: CASSFYRGRAEQFF. The CDR3 coding sequence is TGTGCCAGCAGCTTCTACCGGGGGAGGGCTGAGCAGTTCTTC.

The chain is built from TRBV4-1 and TRBJ2-1; tentative D call: TRBD2 (6 bases). The CDR3 extends over 15 amino acids. V was trimmed by 5 bases and J by 1 base, leaving 12 bases between them. Germline CDR1 and CDR2: MGHRA and YSYEKL. This CDR3 is CASSTGVQSYNEQFF. CDR3 sequence (DNA): TGCGCCAGCAGCACGGGAGTGCAGTCCTACAATGAGCAGTTCTTC.

The J gene is TRBJ2-2, the V gene TRBV2, with 11 nucleotides matching TRBD2. V was clipped by 10 bases and J by 5 bases; unmatched bases: 9. Germline CDR1 SNHLY, CDR2 FYNNEI. The CDR3 length is 15 residues. DNA of the CDR3: TGTGCCATCCCTAGCGGGAGGAAGAGAACCGGGGAGCTGTTTTTT. Its protein is CAIPSGRKRTGELFF.

The V gene is TRBV25-1, the J gene TRBJ2-1; D is perhaps TRBD2 (6 bases). Germline CDR1 reads MGHDK; CDR2 reads SYGVNS. V gave up 9 bases and J gave up 0 bases, with 21 bases separating them. The CDR3 consists of 17 residues. CDR3 in DNA: TGTGCCAGTTCTAGAGGGCGGGACGCCAGCTCCTACAATGAGCAGTTCTTC. This gives the protein CASSRGRDASSYNEQFF.

The rearrangement joins TRBV3-1 (or the pseudogene TRBV3-2) to TRBJ2-3; TRBD2 matches at 10 bases. The CDR3 extends over 15 amino acids. V was clipped by 4 bases and J by 1 base; unmatched bases: 2. The germline gives CDR1 LGHDT, CDR2 YNNKEL (reference sequence). CDR3 region: CASSLLAGGTDTQYF. The CDR3, as DNA: TGTGCCAGCAGCCTTCTAGCGGGGGGCACAGATACGCAGTATTTT.

The V and J genes are TRBV6-5 and TRBJ1-3; 11 bases are shared with TRBD1. Per germline, CDR1 MNHEY and CDR2 SVGAGI. J lost 0 bases, V lost 8 bases, and 0 bases had no gene match. The length of the CDR3 is 14 residues. Written as DNA, the CDR3 is TGTGCCAGCGGACAGGGGGCCTCTGGAAACACCATATATTTT. Encoded protein: CASGQGASGNTIYF.

This clone was detected once. The CDR3 reads CASSLASGSSVIQYF. DNA of the CDR3: TGTGCCAGCAGCTTAGCTAGCGGGAGTTCGGTCATTCAGTACTTC. The chain links TRBV7-2 to TRBJ2-4; 9 bases match TRBD2. Germline CDR1 reads SGHTA; CDR2 reads FQGNSA. The CDR3 runs to 15 residues. V lost 0 bases, J lost 9 bases, and 6 bases stayed unmatched.

The CDR3 reads CATSTGTSGSVDEQFF. The CDR3 DNA sequence: TGTGCCACCAGCACGGGGACTAGCGGGAGTGTTGATGAGCAGTTCTTC. The V call is TRBV24-1, the J call TRBJ2-1; 14 bases match TRBD2. The CDR3 has 16 amino acids. V lost 7 bases and J lost 8; bases outside the gene matches: 9. Germline CDR1 reads KGHDR; CDR2 reads SFDVKD.

The chain is built from TRBV3-1 (or the pseudogene TRBV3-2) and TRBJ2-3; TRBD2 aligns across 7 bases. The CDR3 spans 16 residues. Trimming cost V 2 bases and J 5 bases; bases outside gene matches: 10. CDR1 is LGHDT, CDR2 YNNKEL, per germline (reference sequence). CDR3: CASSQQRSSGGDTQYF. The CDR3 region has the DNA TGTGCCAGCAGCCAACAGAGGTCTAGCGGAGGAGATACGCAGTATTTT.

This chain uses TRBV7-9 with TRBJ2-1; 14 bases agree with TRBD2. The CDR3 is 17 residues long. Germline-derived CDR1 and CDR2 are SEHNR and FQNEAQ (reference sequence). V trimming: 5 bases; J trimming: 5 bases; junction bases outside the gene matches: 8. CDR3 DNA sequence: TGTGCCAGCAGCCCCGGACTAGCGGGAGGCCGCAACAATGAGCAGTTCTTC. It codes for CASSPGLAGGRNNEQFF.

The rearrangement uses TRBV15 and TRBJ1-4; D not resolved. V gave up 0 bases and J gave up 11 bases, with 7 bases separating them. The CDR3 consists of 12 residues. In germline, CDR1 is LNHNV, CDR2 YYDKDF (reference sequence). Here the CDR3 DNA reads TGTGCCACCAGCAGAGAAAATATCAAACTGTTTTTT. This sequence encodes CATSRENIKLFF.

The chain links TRBV10-3 to TRBJ1-5; D possibly corresponds to TRBD1 (5 bases). The germline CDR1 and CDR2 sequences are ENHRY and SYGVKD. The V and J ends lost 8 bases and 1 base respectively, with 12 bases between them. This CDR3 is built from 14 residues. DNA of the CDR3: TGTGCCATCTGGGCGGGGGGAAGCAATCAGCCCCAGCATTTT. It encodes CAIWAGGSNQPQHF.

The chain carries TRBV24-1 and TRBJ2-1; 7 bases are shared with TRBD2. CDR1 is KGHDR and CDR2 is SFDVKD in the germline V gene. There are 15 residues in the CDR3. The V gene end was trimmed by 4 bases and the J gene end by 9 bases; junction bases not matched to a gene: 11. The CDR3 DNA sequence: TGTGCCACCAGTGAGCGGCTAGCGGCGTTAGGTGAGCAGTTCTTC. This gives the protein CATSERLAALGEQFF.

This chain joins TRBV30 and TRBJ1-2; a possible D gene is TRBD1 (6 bases). Trimming took off 7 bases at V and 4 bases at J, with 10 bases between the two ends. The CDR3 contains 11 residues. Germline CDR1 reads GTSNPN; CDR2 reads SVGIG (reference sequence). DNA of the CDR3: TGTGCCTCGGACAGTTTCTATGGCTACACCTTC. Translation: CASDSFYGYTF.

The V gene is TRBV6-5, the J gene TRBJ1-2; possibly TRBD1 for D (6 bases). The CDR3 sequence is 13 residues long. Germline CDR1 reads MNHEY; CDR2 reads SVGAGI. V dropped 4 bases and J dropped 5 bases, with 11 bases sitting between them. The chain's CDR3 is CASSSDSYYGYTF. The CDR3 DNA is TGTGCCAGCAGTTCGGACAGCTATTATGGCTACACCTTC.

This clone appeared a single time. The chain couples TRBV18 to TRBJ2-3; possibly TRBD2 for D (5 bases). The CDR3 runs to 18 residues. Trimming cost V 3 bases and J 3 bases, with 22 bases left between them. CDR1 is KGHSH and CDR2 is LQKENI in the germline V gene. The CDR3 coding sequence is TGTGCCAGCTCACCGAGCAGAGGACCCCCACGGACTACAGATACGCAGTATTTT. Translated: CASSPSRGPPRTTDTQYF.